These T cell receptor beta chains were read from a single sample in a study of Ad26.COV2.S vaccination and SARS-CoV-2 variants. The method was immunoSEQ multiplex PCR; TCRdb's version includes in-frame clones alone and lacks a portion of them. The table has hundreds of thousands of clones, 80% to 90% seen once. The sample in question was peripheral blood, obtained in a trial of Ad26.COV2.S vaccine versus placebo. These receptors originate from a person between 18 and 65 years old who received the Ad26.COV2.S COVID-19 vaccine or a placebo. CDR3s include the opening cysteine and the closing phenylalanine or tryptophan. D genes are given only for firm matches. Clone size is stated in some rows and not others, as once, few, many or a class when expanded.

clone size | J gene | V gene | D gene | CDR3 DNA | CDR3 protein
few | TRBJ2-5 | TRBV7-8 | - | TGTGCCAGCAGCTTCCGGAGGGGTCGAGAGACCCAGTACTTC | CASSFRRGRETQYF
- | TRBJ2-7 | TRBV6-1 | - | TGTGCCAGCAGTGAGGGATTCGGGTACCTCTACGAGCAGTACTTC | CASSEGFGYLYEQYF
- | TRBJ2-7 | TRBV11-2 | TRBD2 | TGTGCCAGCAGCTCGTGGACTAGCGAACACGAGCAGTACTTC | CASSSWTSEHEQYF
- | TRBJ1-2 | TRBV7-9 | - | TGTGCCAGCAGCTTCGACCCATCCTGGGGCTATGGCTACACCTTC | CASSFDPSWGYGYTF
- | TRBJ2-7 | TRBV4-2 | - | TGTGCCAGCAGCCACCTACAGGGAGGGTACGAGCAGTACTTC | CASSHLQGGYEQYF
- | TRBJ2-5 | TRBV25-1 | - | TGTGCCAGCAGTGGCATCCCCGGGGAGACCCAGTACTTC | CASSGIPGETQYF
- | TRBJ2-5 | TRBV4-3 | - | TGCGCCAGCAGCCAAGATCCCAGGGAAGAGACCCAGTACTTC | CASSQDPREETQYF
- | TRBJ2-3 | TRBV7-9 | - | TGTGCCAGCAGCCCGGCGGGCATAAGCACAGATACGCAGTATTTT | CASSPAGISTDTQYF
- | TRBJ2-7 | TRBV7-2 | TRBD2 | TGTGCCAGCAGCGGTCCGGGACTACCTACGGACTACGAGCAGTACTTC | CASSGPGLPTDYEQYF
few | TRBJ1-4 | TRBV5-4 | - | TGTGCCAGCAGCTCACAGGGAGGGGAAAAACTGTTTTTT | CASSSQGGEKLFF
- | TRBJ2-5 | TRBV7-2 | TRBD1 | TGTGCCAGCAGCCCAGGAAGGGACACAGGGGAAGAGACCCAGTACTTC | CASSPGRDTGEETQYF
- | TRBJ1-2 | TRBV19 | - | TGTGCCAGTAGAGAGTTTGGCTATGGCTACACCTTC | CASREFGYGYTF
- | TRBJ1-2 | TRBV7-9 | - | TGTGCCAGCAGCTTAGCAAGGAGTATGGGGTCTGATGGCTACACCTTC | CASSLARSMGSDGYTF
- | TRBJ2-7 | TRBV2 | TRBD2 | TGTGCCAGCAGTTCCGATGGCGGGGGAGGGTACGAGCAGTACTTC | CASSSDGGGGYEQYF
- | TRBJ2-1 | TRBV9 | - | TGTGCCAGCAGCGTAGAGGGCCCGTGGGGCGATGAGCAGTTCTTC | CASSVEGPWGDEQFF
- | TRBJ2-7 | TRBV19 | TRBD1 | TGTGCCAGTAGTATAAGGACAGGAAGCTACGAGCAGTACTTC | CASSIRTGSYEQYF
- | TRBJ2-2 | TRBV5-1 | - | TGCGCCAGCAGCTTGGAAACCGGGGAGCTGTTTTTT | CASSLETGELFF
once | TRBJ1-1 | TRBV20-1 | - | TGCAGTGCTAGTACTGGCTTTACTGAAGCTTTCTTT | CSASTGFTEAFF
- | TRBJ2-7 | TRBV13 | - | TGTGCCAGCAGCTTCCGGCGGGGGCTCACCTACGAGCAGTACTTC | CASSFRRGLTYEQYF
- | TRBJ2-7 | TRBV12-5 | - | TGTGCTAGTGGTTTGGGGAACGAGCAGTACTTC | CASGLGNEQYF
- | TRBJ2-1 | TRBV4-2 | - | TGTGCCAGCAGCCAAGATTTGTCGGGGAGGGAGCAGTTCTTC | CASSQDLSGREQFF
- | TRBJ1-1 | TRBV7-2 | - | TGTGCCAGCCAGCTTAGAACCAGTCTTGGGAGGAAGGGCACTGAAGCTTTCTTT | CASQLRTSLGRKGTEAFF
- | TRBJ2-1 | TRBV4-3 | - | TGCGCCAGCAGCCAAGATTTCAGGACTGAGCAGTTCTTC | CASSQDFRTEQFF
- | TRBJ2-6 | TRBV5-6 | - | TGTGCCAGCAGCTTGAGTTTCTCTGGGGCCAACGTCCTGACTTTC | CASSLSFSGANVLTF
- | TRBJ1-1 | TRBV6-1 | - | TGTGCCAGCAGTGATCTGAACCTGAACACTGAAGCTTTCTTT | CASSDLNLNTEAFF
- | TRBJ1-2 | TRBV28 | TRBD1 | TGTGCCAGCAGTACCCTGGGACAGGGGGCGCTGAACTATGGCTACACCTTC | CASSTLGQGALNYGYTF
few | TRBJ2-3 | TRBV2 | TRBD1 | TGTGCCAGCAGTTACAGGGGGCGCACAGATACGCAGTATTTT | CASSYRGRTDTQYF
- | TRBJ2-3 | TRBV2 | TRBD2 | TGTGCCAGCAGGCCTCCTGCCGGGACTAGCAGAAACACAGATACGCAGTATTTT | CASRPPAGTSRNTDTQYF
few | TRBJ1-2 | TRBV19 | - | TGTGCCAGTAGGCGCACACAGCAGGGCCTTGGCTACACCTTC | CASRRTQQGLGYTF
- | TRBJ2-7 | TRBV7-2 | - | TGTGCCAGCAGCAATAACAGGGTTGCCTACGAGCAGTACTTC | CASSNNRVAYEQYF
- | TRBJ2-7 | TRBV19 | - | TGTGCCAGTAGTCCTCGGGACGGGTTGCCCGAGCAGTACTTC | CASSPRDGLPEQYF
- | TRBJ2-3 | TRBV20-1 | TRBD2 | TGCAGTGCTAGTTTTGCGGGAGGTGGGGGTACGCAGTATTTT | CSASFAGGGGTQYF
medium-sized | TRBJ1-1 | TRBV21-1 | - | TGTGCCAGCAGCAAAGAGAGGACAGGGAGAAACACTGAAGCTTTCTTT | CASSKERTGRNTEAFF
- | TRBJ2-7 | TRBV7-9 | - | TGTGCCAGCAGCTTATATTCGGGAGGACAGCCGGCCGAGCAGTACTTC | CASSLYSGGQPAEQYF
- | TRBJ2-7 | TRBV30 | TRBD2 | TGTGCCTTAGGGACTAGCGGGAGCTTCTACGAGCAGTACTTC | CALGTSGSFYEQYF
- | TRBJ1-5 | TRBV2 | - | TGTGCCAGCAGTGAACGGCGGAATAATCAGCCCCAGCATTTT | CASSERRNNQPQHF
- | TRBJ2-7 | TRBV9 | - | TGTGCCAGCAGCGTAGGGGCAGGCCTCACCTACGAGCAGTACTTC | CASSVGAGLTYEQYF
- | TRBJ2-1 | TRBV30 | - | TGTGCCTGGAGTGTACCCCCTCGGAAGGTCTCCTACAATGAGCAGTTCTTC | CAWSVPPRKVSYNEQFF
- | TRBJ1-2 | TRBV7-2 | TRBD1 | TGTGCCAGCAGCTTAGGGGGACAGAGCATCGGCTACACCTTC | CASSLGGQSIGYTF
- | TRBJ1-5 | TRBV10-3 | - | TGTGCCATCAGTGACTTTCATAGCAATCAGCCCCAGCATTTT | CAISDFHSNQPQHF
- | TRBJ1-2 | TRBV20-1 | TRBD1 | TGCAGTGCTGACCGACAGGGGGCATTGCCCTTC | CSADRQGALPF
- | TRBJ1-1 | TRBV10-1 | TRBD1 | TGCGCCAGCAGTGAGAACAGGGGGAACACTGAAGCTTTCTTT | CASSENRGNTEAFF
- | TRBJ2-7 | TRBV28 | TRBD2 | TGTGCCAGCAGTCCCGGACTAGGCCCCTACGAGCAGTACTTC | CASSPGLGPYEQYF
- | TRBJ1-1 | TRBV2 | - | TGTGCCAGCAGTGGGGTAATTAGTGAAGCTTTCTTT | CASSGVISEAFF
- | TRBJ2-5 | TRBV7-2 | - | TGTGCCAGCAGCGAAGGGGCCTATAGAGGGGAGACCCAGTACTTC | CASSEGAYRGETQYF
- | TRBJ2-1 | TRBV5-1 | TRBD2 | TGCGCCAGCAGCTTGGCCGGGACTAGAGAAATTGGTGAGCAGTTCTTC | CASSLAGTREIGEQFF
- | TRBJ2-7 | TRBV5-6 | - | TGTGCCAGCAGCTTGGTCCCCCGGACAGCCTACGAGCAGTACTTC | CASSLVPRTAYEQYF
few | TRBJ2-7 | TRBV29-1 | - | TGCAGCGTTGTATTACGGCTAGAACAACCCGAGCAGTACTTC | CSVVLRLEQPEQYF
- | TRBJ2-3 | TRBV29-1 | - | TGCAGCGTTGGACAGACCGGGGATACGCAGTATTTT | CSVGQTGDTQYF
- | TRBJ2-1 | TRBV5-4 | - | TGTGCCAGCAGCTTCCGGCTCGAGAGCTCCTACAATGAGCAGTTCTTC | CASSFRLESSYNEQFF
- | TRBJ1-3 | TRBV19 | - | TGTGCCAGTAGTATGGGCAGCTCTGGAAACACCATATATTTT | CASSMGSSGNTIYF
- | TRBJ2-5 | TRBV19 | TRBD1 | TGTGCCAGTAGTCCGATAGACAGGGAAGAGACCCAGTACTTC | CASSPIDREETQYF
- | TRBJ2-1 | TRBV29-1 | - | TGCAGCGTTGAAGAGGAGTACAGGGAGACTCCGAGAGAGCAGTTCTTC | CSVEEEYRETPREQFF
- | TRBJ1-2 | TRBV7-9 | TRBD1 | TGTGCCAGCAGCTTACAGGGGGCAGGCAACTATGGCTACACCTTC | CASSLQGAGNYGYTF
- | TRBJ2-3 | TRBV5-6 | TRBD2 | TGTGCCAGCAGCTTCCGGACTAGTTCATATACGCAGTATTTT | CASSFRTSSYTQYF